The present T cell receptor (beta chain) was sequenced within a study of cytomegalovirus exposure and HLA in healthy donors. For the study at large: An early release of data contained roughly 86 million unique TCRs, which came from HLA-typed donors. Regarding the study as a whole: A later analysis associated roughly 15,000 TCR beta sequences with HLA alleles at a 0.05 false discovery rate.

This PCR relied on a set of 60 Vbeta primers and 13 Jbeta primers. TCRdb's copy holds only in-frame clones and misses some; the assay was immunoSEQ multiplex PCR. The top ten clones hold approximately 1.8% of a sample with some 150,000 clones, approximately 80% of them seen once. Trimming removed 5 bases from V and 13 bases from J, with 20 bases in between. Germline V gives CDR1 MNHEY, CDR2 SMNVEV (reference sequence). The CDR3 is made up of 13 amino acids. With regard to this clone: Its target is unknown.

This TCR derives from a woman aged 25 to 39 in good health and CMV-seronegative. The chain is built from TRBV27 and TRBJ1-2, with a possible D match to TRBD1 (6 bases). Sequencing input: PBMCs. CDR3 protein: CASSPLGQRPFTF. CDR3 in DNA: TGTGCCAGCAGTCCACTTGGACAGCGCCCCTTCACCTTC.